This record covers a single T cell receptor beta chain. The antigen is unknown. Germline V gene lookup returns CDR1 SGHNT and CDR2 YYREEE (reference sequence). The CDR3 totals 15 residues. Trimming took 5 bases from V and 5 from J; bases not matched to a gene: 7. This sample was included in a study of cytomegalovirus exposure and HLA in healthy donors. Study conclusions and caveats: Presence/absence analysis assumed near-uniform sequencing depth across donors.

In the PCR, 60 Vbeta and 13 Jbeta primers were used. TCRdb's table, derived via immunoSEQ multiplex PCR, lists solely in-frame clones and lacks some. The data hold 100,000 to 140,000 clones, with around 74% observed a single time. V gene TRBV5-4 combines with J gene TRBJ2-5; TRBD2 agrees at 12 bases. Sequenced material: PBMCs. This TCR derives from a woman aged 35 to 49 in good health and CMV-seropositive. In nucleotides, the CDR3 is TGTGCCAGCAGTTTAAGACTAGCGGGGGTGGAGACCCAGTACTTC. Translating it yields CASSLRLAGVETQYF. The full variable domain, rest sourced from reference TRBV5-4 and TRBJ2-5, is ETGVTQSPTHLIKTRGQQVTLRCSSQSGHNTVSWYQQALGQGPQFIFQYYREEENGRGNFPPRFSGLQFPNYSSELNVNALELDDSALYLCASSLRLAGVETQYFGPGTRLLVL.